The 5 T cell receptor beta chains below were found in one sample sequenced in a study of cytomegalovirus exposure and HLA in healthy donors. PCR was performed using 60 Vbeta and 13 Jbeta primers. Some clones are missing from TCRdb's copy, which holds only in-frame ones; the method was immunoSEQ multiplex PCR. The table records tens of thousands of clones, more than 60% of them present only once. Sequenced: PBMCs. These receptors were obtained from a man aged 40-50 years in good health and CMV-seronegative.

As for this clone: Its ends do not fully match the called genes, so a read error is possible. This rearrangement joins TRBV7-9 to TRBJ2-6; TRBD2 agrees at 7 bases. The CDR3 extends over 18 amino acids. Per the germline V gene, CDR1 is SEHNR and CDR2 is FQNEAQ (reference sequence). The CDR3, as DNA: TGTTCCAGCAGCTTAGCGACTAGCCGCTCATCTGGGGCCAACGTCCTGACTTTC. It encodes CSSSLATSRSSGANVLTF.

V gene TRBV7-6 combines with J gene TRBJ2-3; 7 bases match TRBD2. Trimming took 5 bases from V and 1 from J; bases not matched to a gene: 9. Germline V CDR1 and CDR2: SGHVS, FNYEAQ. The CDR3 totals 16 residues. The CDR3: CASSPRSGTGTDTQYF. CDR3 sequence (DNA): TGTGCCAGCAGCCCACGGAGCGGGACTGGCACAGATACGCAGTATTTT.

This chain joins TRBV30 and TRBJ2-1; TRBD2 is a possible D gene (5 bases). Trimming pared 4 bases from V and 4 bases from J, leaving 14 bases between. Germline V lookup: CDR1 GTSNPN, CDR2 SVGIG (reference sequence). The CDR3 totals 14 residues. This CDR3 is CAWNLRRGYNEQFF. As DNA, the CDR3 is TGTGCCTGGAACCTGCGGCGAGGGTACAATGAGCAGTTCTTC.

In the case of this clone: The same CDR3 also results from other DNA sequences found in this sample. The chain recombines TRBV5-1 with TRBJ2-2; 9 bases map to TRBD2. V trimming: 0 bases; J trimming: 2 bases; junction bases outside the gene matches: 2. The CDR3 consists of 16 residues. Germline-derived CDR1 and CDR2 are SGHRS and YFSETQ. In nucleotides, the CDR3 is TGCGCCAGCAGCTTGGCCCTAGCGGGAAACACCGGGGAGCTGTTTTTT. It encodes CASSLALAGNTGELFF.

This sequence joins TRBV5-5 and TRBJ2-7; TRBD1 might be the D (6 bases). Trimming removed 2 bases from V and 2 bases from J, with 11 bases in between. The CDR3 is 14 amino acids. Germline CDR1 is SGHKS and CDR2 is YYEKEE (reference sequence). CDR3 in amino acids: CASSLGQRTYEQYF. The CDR3, as DNA: TGTGCCAGCAGCTTAGGACAGCGGACCTACGAGCAGTACTTC. Looking up the rest from reference TRBV5-5 and TRBJ2-7 gives the full variable domain: DAGVTQSPTHLIKTRGQQVTLRCSPISGHKSVSWYQQVLGQGPQFIFQYYEKEERGRGNFPDRFSARQFPNYSSELNVNALLLGDSALYLCASSLGQRTYEQYFGPGTRLTVT.